One and the same sample provided the 10 T cell receptor beta chains below, sequenced in a study of STAT5B mutations in CD4+ large granular lymphocyte leukemia. The data were produced by immunoSEQ multiplex PCR, yet TCRdb's version contains in-frame clones alone and is incomplete. Here the sample spans approximately 52,000 clones, about three quarters being singletons. Source material: CD4+ T cells from blood buffy coats. The receptors were sampled from a human donor in good health.

The gene calls are TRBV9 and TRBJ2-1, with 8 nucleotides matching TRBD2. The germline V gene has CDR1 SGDLS and CDR2 YYNGEE. V gave up 0 bases and J gave up 1 base; unmatched junction bases: 3. This CDR3 spans 16 amino acids. CDR3 sequence: CASSVGTSYSYNEQFF. The CDR3, as DNA: TGTGCCAGCAGCGTAGGGACTAGCTATTCCTACAATGAGCAGTTCTTC.

This clone was observed a single time. CDR3 region: CASSFSGAENTGELFF. The CDR3 coding sequence is TGCGCCAGCAGCTTCAGCGGGGCCGAGAACACCGGGGAGCTGTTTTTT. The chain couples TRBV5-1 to TRBJ2-2; 7 nucleotides line up with TRBD2. The CDR3 extends over 16 amino acids. Germline-derived CDR1 and CDR2 are SGHRS and YFSETQ. The J segment lost 1 base and the V segment lost 2 bases, leaving 5 bases of the junction unmatched.

The chain employs TRBV5-6 and TRBJ2-7; D is unresolved. The CDR3 is 12 residues long. Deletions cut 4 bases from V and 0 bases from J, with 5 bases between. Germline V gene data show CDR1 as SGHDT and CDR2 as YYEEEE. CDR3: CASSLNSYEQYF. CDR3 nucleotide sequence: TGTGCCAGCAGCCTCAACTCCTACGAGCAGTACTTC.

This chain uses TRBV29-1 with TRBJ2-7; D possibly corresponds to TRBD1 (5 bases). V dropped 4 bases and J dropped 2 bases, with 9 bases sitting between them. Germline V gives CDR1 SQVTM, CDR2 ANQGSEA. This CDR3 has 12 amino acids. The DNA of the CDR3 is TGCAGCGTTGCAGCAGGGCCCTACGAGCAGTACTTC. This translates into CSVAAGPYEQYF.

Comments on this clone: This specimen includes other DNA sequences encoding the same CDR3. The chain recombines TRBV7-2 with TRBJ2-7; D possibly corresponds to TRBD2 (5 bases). The CDR3 spans 13 residues. The germline gives CDR1 SGHTA, CDR2 FQGNSA. Trimming left V 1 base short and J 4 bases short, with 8 bases between. CDR3 nucleotides: TGTGCCAGCAGCTTAGGCAGGACTTACGAGCAGTACGTC. This codes for CASSLGRTYEQYV.

The chain couples TRBV15 to TRBJ1-1, with D hard to call. This CDR3 has 12 amino acids. In germline, CDR1 is LNHNV, CDR2 YYDKDF (reference sequence). Trimming left V 6 bases short and J 1 base short, with 6 bases between. The CDR3 coding sequence is TGTGCCACCAGTGGTCCGAACACTGAAGCTTTCTTT. Protein sequence: CATSGPNTEAFF.

This chain connects TRBV7-9 to TRBJ2-5, with D perhaps TRBD1 (5 bases). From germline, CDR1 is SEHNR and CDR2 FQNEAQ (reference sequence). V shed 2 bases and J shed 1 base, with 8 bases lying between them. The CDR3 covers 14 residues. CDR3: CASSLTTVQETQYF. The DNA of the CDR3 is TGTGCCAGCAGCTTAACGACAGTCCAAGAGACCCAGTACTTC.

This chain connects TRBV28 to TRBJ1-2; D is uncertain. The CDR3 totals 14 residues. With 5 bases removed from V and 7 bases from J, the gap between germline ends came to 17 bases. Germline CDR1 is MDHEN and CDR2 is SYDVKM. The CDR3 reads CASSPSTARVGYTF. CDR3 DNA: TGTGCCAGCAGTCCCTCGACGGCTCGTGTTGGCTACACCTTC.

The rearrangement joins TRBV27 to TRBJ1-6, with D hard to call. Per the germline V gene, CDR1 is MNHEY and CDR2 is SMNVEV (reference sequence). Trimming left V 3 bases short and J 5 bases short, with 11 bases between. This CDR3 contains 15 residues. CDR3 in amino acids: CASSFSGPNNSPLHF. The DNA for the CDR3 is TGTGCCAGCAGTTTCTCCGGACCGAATAATTCACCCCTCCACTTT.

The gene calls are TRBV19 and TRBJ1-2; D gene uncertain. Germline V gene lookup returns CDR1 LNHDA and CDR2 SQIVND (reference sequence). V was shortened by 9 bases and J by 1 base, with 15 bases between the two germline ends. The CDR3 runs to 14 residues. The CDR3 nucleotides read TGTGCCAGCCGCCAGACTGCTTTTAACTATGGCTACACCTTC. As protein: CASRQTAFNYGYTF.